This TCR beta chain was profiled in a study of blood T cell repertoires in COVID-19. In the study overall: Samples taken during acute and convalescent COVID-19 were collected in the United States, Italy and Spain. Nucleic acid was either cDNA or gDNA, and it came from T cells, B-cell-depleted T cells, or PBMCs.

Per the original data handling: Estimates of nucleated cell counts were drawn from the amplification of reference gene primers. Generated by immunoSEQ multiplex PCR, the TCRdb table keeps only in-frame clones and is missing some. V and J calls and clone size are those listed in that table; D and trimming were worked out from the DNA. Here the sample spans approximately 200,000 clones, more than 70% being singletons. V was clipped by 10 bases and J by 6 bases; unmatched bases: 5. There are 13 residues in the CDR3. Germline loops: CDR1 SGHRS, CDR2 YFSETQ. The sequence was obtained from a woman in her twenties or thirties with acute or convalescent COVID-19. The specimen was peripheral blood. The rearrangement joins TRBV5-1 to TRBJ1-3; 12 bases map to TRBD1. CDR3 sequence reads: CASGTGGENTIYF. CDR3 DNA: TGCGCCTCCGGGACAGGGGGCGAAAACACCATATATTTT.